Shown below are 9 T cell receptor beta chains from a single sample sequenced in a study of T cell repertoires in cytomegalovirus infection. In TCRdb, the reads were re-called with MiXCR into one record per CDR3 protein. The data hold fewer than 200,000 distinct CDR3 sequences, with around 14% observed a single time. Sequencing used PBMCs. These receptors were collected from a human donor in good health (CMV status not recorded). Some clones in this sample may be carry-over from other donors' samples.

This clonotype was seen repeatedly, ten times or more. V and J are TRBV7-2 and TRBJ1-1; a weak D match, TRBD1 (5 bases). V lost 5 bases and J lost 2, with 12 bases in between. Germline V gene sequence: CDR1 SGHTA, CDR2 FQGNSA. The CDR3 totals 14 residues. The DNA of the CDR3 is TGTGCCAGCAGCGCCGGGGCAGGAAACACTGAAGCTTTCTTT. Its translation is CASSAGAGNTEAFF.

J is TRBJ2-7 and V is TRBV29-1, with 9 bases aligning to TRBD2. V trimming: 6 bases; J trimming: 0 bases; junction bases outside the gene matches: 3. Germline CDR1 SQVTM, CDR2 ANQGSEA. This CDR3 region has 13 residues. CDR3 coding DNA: TGCAGCGTGACTAGCGGAGGCTCCTACGAGCAGTACTTC. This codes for CSVTSGGSYEQYF.

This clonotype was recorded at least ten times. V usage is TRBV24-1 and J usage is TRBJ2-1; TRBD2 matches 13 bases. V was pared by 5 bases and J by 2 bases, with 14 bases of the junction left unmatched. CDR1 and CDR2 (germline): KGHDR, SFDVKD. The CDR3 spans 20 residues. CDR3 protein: CATSVRVGTSGAGAYNEQFF. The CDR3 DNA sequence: TGTGCCACCAGTGTGAGGGTCGGGACTAGCGGGGCAGGGGCCTACAATGAGCAGTTCTTC.

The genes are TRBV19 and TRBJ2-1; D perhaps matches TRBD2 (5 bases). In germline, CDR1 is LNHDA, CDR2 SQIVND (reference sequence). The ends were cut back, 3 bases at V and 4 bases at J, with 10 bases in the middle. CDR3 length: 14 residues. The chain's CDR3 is CASSISGIYNEQFF. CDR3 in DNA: TGTGCCAGTAGTATCTCGGGGATATACAATGAGCAGTTCTTC.

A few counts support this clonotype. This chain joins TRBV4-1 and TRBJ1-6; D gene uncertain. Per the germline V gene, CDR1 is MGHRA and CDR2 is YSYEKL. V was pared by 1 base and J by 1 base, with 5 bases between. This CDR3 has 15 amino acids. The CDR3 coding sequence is TGCGCCAGCAGCCAAGGCAGGTCCTATAATTCACCCCTCCACTTT. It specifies CASSQGRSYNSPLHF.

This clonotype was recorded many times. CDR3 region: CASSPVSTRGYGYTF. The DNA of the CDR3 is TGTGCCAGCAGCCCAGTATCCACCCGAGGGTATGGCTACACCTTC. V and J are TRBV28 and TRBJ1-2, with D hard to call. The ends were cut back, 6 bases at V and 5 bases at J, with 19 bases in the middle. This CDR3 has 15 residues. Germline values: CDR1 MDHEN, CDR2 SYDVKM.

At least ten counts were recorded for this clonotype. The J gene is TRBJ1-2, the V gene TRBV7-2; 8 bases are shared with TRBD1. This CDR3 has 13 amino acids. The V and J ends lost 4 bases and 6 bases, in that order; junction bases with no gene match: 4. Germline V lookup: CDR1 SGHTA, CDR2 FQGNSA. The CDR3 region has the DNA TGTGCCAGCAGCTGGGACAGGTTCAATGGCTACACCTTC. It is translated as CASSWDRFNGYTF.

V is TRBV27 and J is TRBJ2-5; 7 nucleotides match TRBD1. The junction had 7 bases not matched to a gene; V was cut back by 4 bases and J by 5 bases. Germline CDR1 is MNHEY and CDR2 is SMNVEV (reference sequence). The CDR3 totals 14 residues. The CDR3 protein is CASSSGQLIETQYF. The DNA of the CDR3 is TGTGCCAGCAGTTCGGGACAGCTAATCGAGACCCAGTACTTC.

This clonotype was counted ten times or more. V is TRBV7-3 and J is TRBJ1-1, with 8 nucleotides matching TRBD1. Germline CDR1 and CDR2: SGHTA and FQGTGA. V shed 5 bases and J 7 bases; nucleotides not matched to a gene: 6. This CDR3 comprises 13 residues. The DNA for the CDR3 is TGTGCCAGCAGCCGACAGGGGCCAGGTGAAGCTTTCTTT. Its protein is CASSRQGPGEAFF. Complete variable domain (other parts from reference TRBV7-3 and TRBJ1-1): GAGVSQTPSNKVTEKGKYVELRCDPISGHTALYWYRQSLGQGPEFLIYFQGTGAADDSGLPNDRFFAVRPEGSVSTLKIQRTERGDSAVYLCASSRQGPGEAFFGQGTRLTVV.